Below are 30 T cell receptor beta chains sequenced from a single sample in a study of cytomegalovirus exposure and HLA in healthy donors. The PCR employed 60 Vbeta primers together with 13 Jbeta primers. Method: immunoSEQ multiplex PCR; TCRdb's copy keeps in-frame clones and lacks some. In the table there are about 130,000 clones, 77% of which are singletons. Source material: PBMCs. The receptors derive from a woman between 40 and 55 years old in good health and CMV-seronegative.

This CDR3 reads CASSGGQGLFNEQYF. CDR3 bases: TGTGCCAGCAGCGGGGGACAGGGCCTTTTCAACGAGCAGTACTTC. The chain recombines TRBV9 with TRBJ2-7, with 9 positions matching TRBD1. Germline V gene lookup returns CDR1 SGDLS and CDR2 YYNGEE. V trimming: 3 bases; J trimming: 5 bases; junction bases outside the gene matches: 9. This CDR3 region has 15 residues.

The chain has TRBV29-1 and TRBJ2-1; TRBD2 aligns across 14 bases. The CDR3 loop spans 16 amino acids. The germline gives CDR1 SQVTM, CDR2 ANQGSEA. J was trimmed by 4 bases and V by 4 bases; bases with no gene match: 6. The DNA of the CDR3 is TGCAGCGTTGTGACTAGCGGGGGGGCCGGATACAATGAGCAGTTCTTC. Protein: CSVVTSGGAGYNEQFF.

This clone was counted a single time. V usage is TRBV29-1 and J usage is TRBJ1-5; 9 bases are a match to TRBD1. From germline, CDR1 is SQVTM and CDR2 ANQGSEA. Trimming cost V 7 bases and J 4 bases; bases outside gene matches: 2. This CDR3 spans 12 amino acids. CDR3 nucleotides: TGCAGCGCCGGACAGGGGAATCAGCCCCAGCATTTT. Translated: CSAGQGNQPQHF.

The chain joins TRBV9 to TRBJ1-4; D is perhaps TRBD1 (5 bases). V lost 1 base to trimming and J lost 8 bases, with 15 bases between them. Germline V CDR1 and CDR2: SGDLS, YYNGEE. This CDR3 has 15 amino acids. The CDR3 nucleotides read TGTGCCAGCAGCGTAAGCCCAGGGATTGGGGAAAAACTGTTTTTT. Its protein product is CASSVSPGIGEKLFF. Full variable domain (outside the CDR3, taken from reference TRBV9 and TRBJ1-4): DSGVTQTPKHLITATGQRVTLRCSPRSGDLSVYWYQQSLDQGLQFLIQYYNGEERAKGNILERFSAQQFPDLHSELNLSSLELGDSALYFCASSVSPGIGEKLFFGSGTQLSVL.

This chain connects TRBV28 to TRBJ2-1, with 11 bases aligning to TRBD1. The V gene's germline CDR1 is MDHEN and CDR2 SYDVKM. J gave up 9 bases and V 11 bases, and 12 bases lay outside the gene matches. The CDR3 totals 14 residues. The CDR3, as DNA: TGTGCCGGACAGACCGGGACAGGGGGTAGTGAGCAGTTCTTC. This gives the protein CAGQTGTGGSEQFF. The full variable domain, completed using reference TRBV28 and TRBJ2-1, is DVKVTQSSRYLVKRTGEKVFLECVQDMDHENMFWYRQDPGLGLRLIYFSYDVKMKEKGDIPEGYSVSREKKERFSLILESASTNQTSMYLCAGQTGTGGSEQFFGPGTRLTVL.

This rearrangement joins TRBV7-8 to TRBJ1-2; D remains unclear. Germline V CDR1 and CDR2: SGHVS, FQNEAQ. The CDR3 extends over 12 amino acids. The V end lost 5 bases, the J end lost 4 bases, and 8 bases lay between the germline ends. For the CDR3, the DNA is TGTGCCAGCAGCAACTTTTTCTATGGCTACACCTTC. Its protein is CASSNFFYGYTF.

This clone was observed a handful of times. The rearrangement uses TRBV18 and TRBJ2-7; D unresolved. Germline CDR1 reads KGHSH; CDR2 reads LQKENI. CDR3 length: 12 amino acids. The germline V and J ends were trimmed by 3 bases and 3 bases, with 6 bases remaining between them. DNA for the CDR3: TGTGCCAGCTCACCGGGCCGCTACGAGCAGTACTTC. As protein: CASSPGRYEQYF.

The chain couples TRBV6-1 to TRBJ1-5, with D maybe TRBD1 (5 bases). Per the germline V gene, CDR1 is MNHNS and CDR2 is SASEGT. This CDR3 spans 14 amino acids. The V and J ends lost 5 bases and 4 bases respectively, with 12 bases between them. The CDR3 reads CASSYGAGNQPQHF. Written as DNA, the CDR3 is TGTGCCAGCAGTTATGGGGCTGGAAATCAGCCCCAGCATTTT.

CDR3 in amino acids: CASSLGANEKLFF. The CDR3 DNA reads as TGTGCCAGCAGCTTAGGAGCAAATGAAAAACTGTTTTTT. This sequence joins TRBV7-6 and TRBJ1-4; no clear D gene. CDR3 length: 13 amino acids. Germline values: CDR1 SGHVS, CDR2 FNYEAQ. V was cut by 1 base and J by 5 bases, with 5 bases left in between. The full variable domain, rest sourced from reference TRBV7-6 and TRBJ1-4, is GAGVSQSPRYKVTKRGQDVALRCDPISGHVSLYWYRQALGQGPEFLTYFNYEAQQDKSGLPNDRFSAERPEGSISTLTIQRTEQRDSAMYRCASSLGANEKLFFGSGTQLSVL.

V usage is TRBV4-2 and J usage is TRBJ2-7, with TRBD1 identical over 9 bases. The CDR3 has 16 amino acids. Trimming cost V 3 bases and J 3 bases; bases outside gene matches: 9. Germline CDR1 is LGHNA and CDR2 is YNFKEQ. Here the CDR3 DNA reads TGTGCCAGCAGCCAGGAGGGGGACAGGGTCGGCTACGAGCAGTACTTC. This encodes CASSQEGDRVGYEQYF.

This chain links TRBV7-2 with TRBJ1-1; D is unresolved. This CDR3 contains 15 residues. V was shortened by 2 bases and J by 4 bases, with 14 bases between the two germline ends. From germline, CDR1 is SGHTA and CDR2 FQGNSA. The CDR3 is CASSLSEGGFTEAFF. As DNA, the CDR3 is TGTGCCAGCAGCTTAAGTGAGGGAGGCTTCACTGAAGCTTTCTTT.

The chain joins TRBV25-1 to TRBJ2-5; tentative D call: TRBD2 (6 bases). The CDR3 has 12 residues. Trimming took off 3 bases at V and 5 bases at J, with 7 bases between the two ends. The germline CDR1 and CDR2 sequences are MGHDK and SYGVNS. CDR3 bases: TGTGCCAGCAGTGATCGGGGGGAGACCCAGTACTTC. It translates to CASSDRGETQYF.

This chain joins TRBV5-1 and TRBJ2-4, with TRBD2 matching over 12 bases. This CDR3 has 16 amino acids. Germline V lookup: CDR1 SGHRS, CDR2 YFSETQ. V gave up 3 bases and J gave up 1 base; unmatched junction bases: 2. The CDR3: CASSSTSGGAKNIQYF. In DNA form, the CDR3 reads TGCGCCAGCAGCTCTACTAGCGGGGGGGCCAAAAACATTCAGTACTTC. The variable domain in full, with the rest retrieved from reference TRBV5-1 and TRBJ2-4, is KAGVTQTPRYLIKTRGQQVTLSCSPISGHRSVSWYQQTPGQGLQFLFEYFSETQRNKGNFPGRFSGRQFSNSRSEMNVSTLELGDSALYLCASSSTSGGAKNIQYFGAGTRLSVL.

This clone was observed a single time. The chain links TRBV4-2 to TRBJ2-5; maybe TRBD2 (5 bases). The germline V and J ends were trimmed by 1 base and 5 bases, with 11 bases remaining between them. Germline V CDR1 and CDR2: LGHNA, YNFKEQ. This CDR3 region has 14 residues. CDR3 protein: CASSQGVAQETQYF. The CDR3 DNA is TGTGCCAGCAGCCAAGGGGTAGCGCAGGAGACCCAGTACTTC.

The V call is TRBV15, the J call TRBJ2-7; 9 positions agree with TRBD1. Germline CDR1 LNHNV, CDR2 YYDKDF (reference sequence). The CDR3 loop spans 12 amino acids. J lost 3 bases, V lost 8 bases, and 2 bases had no gene match. The DNA of the CDR3 is TGTGCCACCTCGGACAGGGGCTACGAGCAGTACTTC. Its protein product is CATSDRGYEQYF. The whole variable domain, filled in from reference TRBV15 and TRBJ2-7, reads DAMVIQNPRYQVTQFGKPVTLSCSQTLNHNVMYWYQQKSSQAPKLLFHYYDKDFNNEADTPDNFQSRRPNTSFCFLDIRSPGLGDTAMYLCATSDRGYEQYFGPGTRLTVT.

This clone was counted between two and nine times. The chain uses TRBV27 and TRBJ2-1; tentative D call: TRBD1 (6 bases). V was cut by 7 bases and J by 3 bases, with 13 bases left in between. Germline V gene lookup returns CDR1 MNHEY and CDR2 SMNVEV (reference sequence). The CDR3 sequence is 14 residues long. As DNA, the CDR3 is TGTGCCAGCACCCCGGACAGAGACTACAATGAGCAGTTCTTC. It specifies CASTPDRDYNEQFF.

The J gene is TRBJ1-1, the V gene TRBV2; perhaps TRBD1 as D (5 bases). CDR1 is SNHLY, CDR2 FYNNEI, per germline. The CDR3 is 15 amino acids. Trimming cost V 5 bases and J 2 bases, with 15 bases left between them. CDR3 protein: CASSSPDRINTEAFF. CDR3 bases: TGTGCCAGCAGTTCACCCGACAGAATAAACACTGAAGCTTTCTTT. Looking up the rest from reference TRBV2 and TRBJ1-1 gives the full variable domain: EPEVTQTPSHQVTQMGQEVILRCVPISNHLYFYWYRQILGQKVEFLVSFYNNEISEKSEIFDDQFSVERPDGSNFTLKIRSTKLEDSAMYFCASSSPDRINTEAFFGQGTRLTVV.

The genes are TRBV5-1 and TRBJ2-7; 9 bases agree with TRBD1. Germline lookup yields CDR1 SGHRS and CDR2 YFSETQ. Losses at the gene ends were 3 bases for V and 6 bases for J; bases not matched to a gene: 10. The CDR3 length is 15 residues. The CDR3 bases are TGCGCCAGCAGCTCGCCGACAGGGGGTTTCGTCGAGCAGTACTTC. Translated: CASSSPTGGFVEQYF.

V and J are TRBV5-1 and TRBJ2-7; D is unclear. This CDR3 comprises 12 residues. Trimming cost V 1 base and J 4 bases, with 6 bases left between them. CDR1 and CDR2 from the germline V gene are SGHRS and YFSETQ. The CDR3 nucleotides are TGCGCCAGCAGCTTGTCACGGTACGAGCAGTACTTC. Encoded protein: CASSLSRYEQYF. Using reference TRBV5-1 and TRBJ2-7 for the parts outside the CDR3, the full variable domain is KAGVTQTPRYLIKTRGQQVTLSCSPISGHRSVSWYQQTPGQGLQFLFEYFSETQRNKGNFPGRFSGRQFSNSRSEMNVSTLELGDSALYLCASSLSRYEQYFGPGTRLTVT.

The chain's CDR3 is CASSLRTAKETQYF. Here the CDR3 DNA reads TGCGCCAGCAGCTTGAGGACAGCCAAAGAGACCCAGTACTTC. The chain combines TRBV5-1 with TRBJ2-5; D is possibly TRBD1 (6 bases). The CDR3 is made up of 14 amino acids. Trimming stripped 1 base from V and 3 bases from J, with 10 bases between. Germline CDR1 SGHRS, CDR2 YFSETQ.

In this sample, this clone turned up a few times. The chain carries TRBV18 and TRBJ1-1; D is unresolved. Between the trimmed V and J ends, which lost 1 base and 1 base, there was a span of 13 bases. This CDR3 spans 16 amino acids. From germline, CDR1 is KGHSH and CDR2 LQKENI. CDR3 protein: CASSPLEWRGNTEAFF. The CDR3 nucleotides read TGTGCCAGCTCACCACTGGAGTGGCGGGGGAACACTGAAGCTTTCTTT.

This chain uses TRBV28 with TRBJ2-5, with D perhaps TRBD2 (6 bases). CDR3 length equals 14 residues. Trimming removed 4 bases at V and 5 bases at J, with 14 bases between. The germline CDR1 and CDR2 sequences are MDHEN and SYDVKM. The CDR3 sequence: CASSSTRETETQYF. CDR3 DNA: TGTGCCAGCAGTTCGACTCGGGAGACTGAGACCCAGTACTTC.

This clone was detected only a few times. V and J are TRBV2 and TRBJ1-5; D is unresolved. CDR3 length: 13 residues. Germline V gene lookup returns CDR1 SNHLY and CDR2 FYNNEI. V was clipped by 6 bases and J by 0 bases, with 6 bases between them. The CDR3 spells CASRDYSNQPQHF. CDR3 nucleotides: TGTGCCAGCAGGGACTATAGCAATCAGCCCCAGCATTTT. Variable domain in full (rest from reference TRBV2 and TRBJ1-5): EPEVTQTPSHQVTQMGQEVILRCVPISNHLYFYWYRQILGQKVEFLVSFYNNEISEKSEIFDDQFSVERPDGSNFTLKIRSTKLEDSAMYFCASRDYSNQPQHFGDGTRLSIL.

The chain carries TRBV5-1 and TRBJ1-1; 9 bases map to TRBD1. V lost 4 bases to trimming and J lost 4 bases; unmatched junction nucleotides: 5. Germline V gene sequence: CDR1 SGHRS, CDR2 YFSETQ. CDR3 size: 14 residues. The CDR3 region has the DNA TGCGCCAGCAGCCACGGGACAGGGAGCACTGAAGCTTTCTTT. Translated: CASSHGTGSTEAFF.

The V and J genes are TRBV5-1 and TRBJ1-1, with D perhaps TRBD1 (6 bases). CDR3 size: 14 residues. The germline CDR1 and CDR2 sequences are SGHRS and YFSETQ. Trimming removed 7 bases at V and 1 base at J, with 14 bases between. The CDR3 coding sequence is TGCGCCAGCGGAGCCGGGACAAGGAACACTGAAGCTTTCTTT. As protein: CASGAGTRNTEAFF.

The chain has TRBV18 and TRBJ2-5, with D possibly TRBD2 on 5 matching bases. CDR1 and CDR2 from the germline V gene are KGHSH and LQKENI. V was shortened by 3 bases and J by 5 bases, with 7 bases between the two germline ends. CDR3 length: 12 residues. Written as DNA, the CDR3 is TGTGCCAGCTCACCGGAGGAGGAGACCCAGTACTTC. This translates into CASSPEEETQYF. Full variable domain (rest looked up from reference TRBV18 and TRBJ2-5): NAGVMQNPRHLVRRRGQEARLRCSPMKGHSHVYWYRQLPEEGLKFMVYLQKENIIDESGMPKERFSAEFPKEGPSILRIQQVVRGDSAAYFCASSPEEETQYFGPGTRLLVL.

This chain connects TRBV15 to TRBJ2-3; 8 bases fit TRBD2. CDR1 and CDR2 from the germline V gene are LNHNV and YYDKDF (reference sequence). This CDR3 spans 17 amino acids. V was clipped by 3 bases and J by 4 bases; unmatched bases: 12. CDR3 bases: TGTGCCACCAGCAGGAGCGGAAGCGGGGGATTCGCAGATACGCAGTATTTT. Amino acid sequence: CATSRSGSGGFADTQYF.

The rearrangement uses TRBV30 and TRBJ2-7, with TRBD1 matching over 11 bases. Per the germline V gene, CDR1 is GTSNPN and CDR2 is SVGIG (reference sequence). After removal of 0 bases from V and 3 bases from J, the junction contained 1 base not matched to a gene. This CDR3 has 14 residues. The CDR3 sequence is CAWSVGTGGYEQYF. CDR3 DNA sequence: TGTGCCTGGAGTGTAGGGACAGGGGGCTACGAGCAGTACTTC.

The chain couples TRBV6-6 to TRBJ2-7, with 7 bases lining up with TRBD1. The V segment lost 6 bases and the J segment 3 bases; nucleotides outside the gene matches: 8. CDR1 is MNHNY, CDR2 SVGAGI, per germline (reference sequence). The CDR3 totals 14 residues. DNA of the CDR3: TGTGCCAGCAGGCTACCTGGGACAGACTACGAGCAGTACTTC. Translated, it gives CASRLPGTDYEQYF.

This clone was picked up one time. The rearrangement uses TRBV7-3 and TRBJ1-2, with 9 bases fitting TRBD1. J was trimmed by 5 bases and V by 5 bases; bases with no gene match: 3. Per germline, CDR1 SGHTA and CDR2 FQGTGA. The CDR3 is 13 amino acids. The chain's CDR3 is CASSRDRDYGYTF. The DNA for the CDR3 is TGTGCCAGCAGCCGGGACAGGGATTATGGCTACACCTTC.